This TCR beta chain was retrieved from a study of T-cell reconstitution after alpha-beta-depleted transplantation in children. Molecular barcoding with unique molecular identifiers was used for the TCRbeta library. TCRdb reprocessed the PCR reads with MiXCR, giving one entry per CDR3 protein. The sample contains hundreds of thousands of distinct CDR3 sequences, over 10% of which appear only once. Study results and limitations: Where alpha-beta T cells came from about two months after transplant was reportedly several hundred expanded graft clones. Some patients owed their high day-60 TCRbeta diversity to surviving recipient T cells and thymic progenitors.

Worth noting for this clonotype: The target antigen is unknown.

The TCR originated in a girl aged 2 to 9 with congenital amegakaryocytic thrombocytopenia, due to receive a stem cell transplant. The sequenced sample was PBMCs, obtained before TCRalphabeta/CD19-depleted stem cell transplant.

The CDR3 nucleotides read TGCGCCAGCAGCTCGGGGCCAGGGATGTGGATAACGGGAGAGATGCCCTACAATGAGCAGTTCTTC. This encodes CASSSGPGMWITGEMPYNEQFF. J is TRBJ2-1 and V is TRBV5-1; the D gene is possibly TRBD2 (6 bases). Germline V gene lookup returns CDR1 SGHRS and CDR2 YFSETQ. V was trimmed by 3 bases and J by 2 bases, leaving 33 bases between them. CDR3 length: 22 residues.